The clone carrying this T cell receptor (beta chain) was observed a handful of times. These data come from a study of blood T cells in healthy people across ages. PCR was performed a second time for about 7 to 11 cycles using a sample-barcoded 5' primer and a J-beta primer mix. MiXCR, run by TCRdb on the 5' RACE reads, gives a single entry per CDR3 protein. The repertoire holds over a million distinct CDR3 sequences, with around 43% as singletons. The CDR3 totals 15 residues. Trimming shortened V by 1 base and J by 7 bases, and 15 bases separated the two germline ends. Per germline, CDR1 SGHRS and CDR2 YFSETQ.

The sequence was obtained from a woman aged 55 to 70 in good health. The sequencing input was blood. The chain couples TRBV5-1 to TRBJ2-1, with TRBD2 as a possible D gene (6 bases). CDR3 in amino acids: CASSLSGGKGNEQFF. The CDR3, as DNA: TGCGCCAGCAGCTTGAGTGGCGGGAAGGGGAATGAGCAGTTCTTC.